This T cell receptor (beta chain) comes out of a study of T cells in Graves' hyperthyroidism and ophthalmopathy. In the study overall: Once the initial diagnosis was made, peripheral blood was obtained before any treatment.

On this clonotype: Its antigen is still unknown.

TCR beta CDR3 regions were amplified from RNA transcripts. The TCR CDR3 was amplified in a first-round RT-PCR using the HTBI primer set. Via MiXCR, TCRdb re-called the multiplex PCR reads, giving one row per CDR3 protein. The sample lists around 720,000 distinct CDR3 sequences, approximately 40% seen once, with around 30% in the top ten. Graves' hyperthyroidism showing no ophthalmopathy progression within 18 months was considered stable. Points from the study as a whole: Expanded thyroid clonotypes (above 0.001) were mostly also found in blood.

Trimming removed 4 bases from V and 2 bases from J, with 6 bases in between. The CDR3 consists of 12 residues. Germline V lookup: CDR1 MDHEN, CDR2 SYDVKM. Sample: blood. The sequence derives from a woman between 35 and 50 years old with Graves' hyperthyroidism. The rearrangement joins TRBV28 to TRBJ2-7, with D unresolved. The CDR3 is CASSSQPYEQYF. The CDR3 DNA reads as TGTGCCAGCAGTTCCCAGCCCTACGAGCAGTACTTC.